The clone carrying this T cell receptor beta chain was detected ten times or more. Antigen specificity is unknown. This sample is drawn from a study of T cells in Graves' hyperthyroidism and ophthalmopathy. Whole-study context: Peripheral blood specimens were obtained at initial diagnosis, prior to any treatment.

There were TCR beta CDR3 regions amplified from RNA transcripts. Carried out on the TCR CDR3, a first-round RT-PCR used the HTBI primer set. TCRdb re-analysed the multiplex PCR reads in MiXCR, keeping a single row per CDR3 protein. The table includes under 500,000 distinct CDR3 sequences, about 14% detected once. Trimming took 5 bases from V and 1 from J, leaving 21 bases between them. Per germline, CDR1 SGHAT and CDR2 FQDESV (reference sequence). This CDR3 contains 19 residues. Regarding the study as a whole: Ophthalmopathy, as predicted by the model, came a median roughly 6.8 months after the prediction.

Pregnant or lactating patients were excluded, as were those with uncontrolled infection or other autoimmune disease. Each diagnosis was grounded in clinical symptoms, serum thyroxine and TRAb, thyroid ultrasound, and orbital computed tomography. The source of this sequence is a man aged 50-60 years with Graves' ophthalmopathy. Sequenced input: blood. The chain uses TRBV11-1 and TRBJ2-6, with D perhaps TRBD2 (6 bases). CDR3 DNA sequence: TGTGCCAGCAGCAAACGGGGACTCCCGGAGAGTTCTGGGGCCAACGTCCTGACTTTC. The encoded protein is CASSKRGLPESSGANVLTF.